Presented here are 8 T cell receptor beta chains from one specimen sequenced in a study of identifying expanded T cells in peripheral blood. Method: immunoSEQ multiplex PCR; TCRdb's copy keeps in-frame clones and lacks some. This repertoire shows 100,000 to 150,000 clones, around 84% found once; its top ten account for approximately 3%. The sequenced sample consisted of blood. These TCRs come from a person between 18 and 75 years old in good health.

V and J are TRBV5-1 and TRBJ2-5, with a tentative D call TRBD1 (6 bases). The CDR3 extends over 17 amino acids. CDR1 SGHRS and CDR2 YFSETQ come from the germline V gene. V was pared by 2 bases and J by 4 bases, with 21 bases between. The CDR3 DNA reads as TGCGCCAGCAGCTTAAGTCCTCCAGGACAGCAAGGAGAGACCCAGTACTTC. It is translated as CASSLSPPGQQGETQYF.

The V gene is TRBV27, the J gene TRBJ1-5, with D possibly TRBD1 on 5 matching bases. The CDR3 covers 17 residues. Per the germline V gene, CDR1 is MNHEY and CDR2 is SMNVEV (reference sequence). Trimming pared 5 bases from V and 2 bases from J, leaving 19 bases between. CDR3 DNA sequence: TGTGCCAGCAGTCTGCGGGACGGAAGAGTTCGCAATCAGCCCCAGCATTTT. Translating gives CASSLRDGRVRNQPQHF.

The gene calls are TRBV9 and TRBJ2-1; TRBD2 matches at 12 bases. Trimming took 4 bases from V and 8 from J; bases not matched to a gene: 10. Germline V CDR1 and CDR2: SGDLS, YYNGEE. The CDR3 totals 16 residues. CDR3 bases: TGTGCCAGCAGCCAGCGACCTAGCGGGGGGGCCGATGAGCAGTTCTTC. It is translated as CASSQRPSGGADEQFF.

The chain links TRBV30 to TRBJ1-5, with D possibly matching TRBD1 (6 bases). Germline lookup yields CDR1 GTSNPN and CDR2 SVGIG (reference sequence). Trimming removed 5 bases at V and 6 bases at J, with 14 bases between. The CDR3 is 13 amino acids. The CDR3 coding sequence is TGTGCCTGGTGTCGGGGGCTGGGTCAGCCCCAGCATTTT. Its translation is CAWCRGLGQPQHF. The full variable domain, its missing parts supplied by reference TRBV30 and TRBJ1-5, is SQTIHQWPATLVQPVGSPLSLECTVEGTSNPNLYWYRQAAGRGLQLLFYSVGIGQISSEVPQNLSASRPQDRQFILSSKKLLLSDSGFYLCAWCRGLGQPQHFGDGTRLSIL.

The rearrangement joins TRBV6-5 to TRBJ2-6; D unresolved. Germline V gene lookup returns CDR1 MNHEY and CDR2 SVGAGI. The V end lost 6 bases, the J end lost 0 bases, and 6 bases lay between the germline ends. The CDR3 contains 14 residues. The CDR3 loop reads CASRVHSGANVLTF. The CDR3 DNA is TGTGCCAGCAGGGTCCACTCTGGGGCCAACGTCCTGACTTTC.

CDR3 coding DNA: TGTGCCAGCAGCTTAATGGCGGGGGGACATAGCACAGATACGCAGTATTTT. Amino acids: CASSLMAGGHSTDTQYF. V usage is TRBV7-9 and J usage is TRBJ2-3; 8 bases align to TRBD2. The J segment lost 0 bases and the V segment lost 2 bases, leaving 7 bases of the junction unmatched. The CDR3 runs to 17 residues. In germline, CDR1 is SEHNR, CDR2 FQNEAQ (reference sequence).

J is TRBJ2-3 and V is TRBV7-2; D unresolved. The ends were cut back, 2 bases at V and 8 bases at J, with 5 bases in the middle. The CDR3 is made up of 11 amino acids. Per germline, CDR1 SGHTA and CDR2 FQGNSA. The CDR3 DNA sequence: TGTGCCAGCAGCTTAAGTTTTACGCAGTATTTT. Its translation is CASSLSFTQYF.

The CDR3 loop is CASSDFRGGAHEQFF. As DNA, the CDR3 is TGTGCCAGCAGCGACTTTCGAGGGGGGGCCCATGAGCAGTTCTTC. The chain employs TRBV9 and TRBJ2-1; D is possibly TRBD2 (7 bases). Germline V lookup: CDR1 SGDLS, CDR2 YYNGEE. V lost 3 bases and J lost 8, with 18 bases in between. The CDR3 runs 15 residues.